The next 16 T cell receptor beta chains were all read from a single sample in a study of blood T cell repertoires in COVID-19. Some clones are missing from TCRdb's copy, which holds only in-frame ones; the method was immunoSEQ multiplex PCR. The sample yields approximately 84,000 clones, roughly 80% seen once. The sequenced material came from peripheral blood. Receptor source: a human donor in a cohort sampled during active COVID-19.

The rearrangement uses TRBV19 and TRBJ1-2; TRBD1 matches 7 bases. Germline V lookup: CDR1 LNHDA, CDR2 SQIVND (reference sequence). The CDR3 is 14 residues long. V lost 2 bases to trimming and J lost 7 bases; unmatched junction nucleotides: 7. CDR3 region: CASSISFDRVGYTF. The CDR3 DNA reads TGTGCCAGTAGTATATCTTTCGACAGGGTTGGCTACACCTTC. Together with reference TRBV19 and TRBJ1-2, the CDR3 gives the full variable domain: DGGITQSPKYLFRKEGQNVTLSCEQNLNHDAMYWYRQDPGQGLRLIYYSQIVNDFQKGDIAEGYSVSREKKESFPLTVTSAQKNPTAFYLCASSISFDRVGYTFGSGTRLTVV.

CDR3 sequence (DNA): TGTGCCAGCAGTTTACGGGGAGGGGGTCAGCCCCAGCATTTT. Translating gives CASSLRGGGQPQHF. The chain carries TRBV27 and TRBJ1-5; tentatively, D is TRBD1 (6 bases). Trimming stripped 2 bases from V and 6 bases from J, with 11 bases between. CDR1 is MNHEY, CDR2 SMNVEV, per germline (reference sequence). The CDR3 sequence is 14 residues long.

The chain links TRBV19 to TRBJ1-4, with 9 bases that match TRBD1. The CDR3 contains 15 residues. Germline V lookup: CDR1 LNHDA, CDR2 SQIVND (reference sequence). Trimming removed 8 bases from V and 0 bases from J; junction bases left unmatched: 4. This CDR3 is CASHRDRATNEKLFF. The CDR3 DNA reads TGTGCCAGTCACCGGGACAGGGCAACTAATGAAAAACTGTTTTTT.

V is TRBV5-1 and J is TRBJ1-1; 7 bases map to TRBD1. The CDR3 is 15 amino acids. Trimming at V came to 4 bases and at J to 1 base, leaving 7 bases not matched to a gene. The V gene's germline CDR1 is SGHRS and CDR2 YFSETQ. The CDR3 coding sequence is TGCGCCAGCAGCCGGACAGGAGTGGCGAACACTGAAGCTTTCTTT. Translating gives CASSRTGVANTEAFF. The entire variable domain, with the rest obtained from reference TRBV5-1 and TRBJ1-1, is as follows: KAGVTQTPRYLIKTRGQQVTLSCSPISGHRSVSWYQQTPGQGLQFLFEYFSETQRNKGNFPGRFSGRQFSNSRSEMNVSTLELGDSALYLCASSRTGVANTEAFFGQGTRLTVV.

The sample holds a few counts of this clone. This chain uses TRBV5-1 with TRBJ2-7, with 9 bases fitting TRBD2. The J segment lost 5 bases and the V segment lost 0 bases, leaving 6 bases of the junction unmatched. The CDR3 has 15 residues. Germline-derived CDR1 and CDR2 are SGHRS and YFSETQ. The CDR3 DNA reads TGCGCCAGCAGCTTGGAGATAGCGGGAGCTCACGAGCAGTACTTC. Its translation is CASSLEIAGAHEQYF.

The chain employs TRBV28 and TRBJ2-7; 7 bases match TRBD1. The CDR3 covers 15 residues. Germline CDR1 reads MDHEN; CDR2 reads SYDVKM. After removal of 5 bases from V and 3 bases from J, the junction contained 10 bases not matched to a gene. The CDR3 DNA reads as TGTGCCAGCAGTCCACCCGGACAGGAGGTCTACGAGCAGTACTTC. Translated, it gives CASSPPGQEVYEQYF. The whole variable domain, remainder taken from reference TRBV28 and TRBJ2-7, is DVKVTQSSRYLVKRTGEKVFLECVQDMDHENMFWYRQDPGLGLRLIYFSYDVKMKEKGDIPEGYSVSREKKERFSLILESASTNQTSMYLCASSPPGQEVYEQYFGPGTRLTVT.

The chain links TRBV18 to TRBJ2-7; D may be TRBD2 (6 bases). V was shortened by 3 bases and J by 5 bases, with 14 bases between the two germline ends. Germline CDR1 reads KGHSH; CDR2 reads LQKENI. The CDR3 spans 14 residues. CDR3 coding DNA: TGTGCCAGCTCACCTCGGCGGGAAGGGAACGAGCAGTACTTC. This gives the protein CASSPRREGNEQYF.

The chain employs TRBV19 and TRBJ1-1, with 9 positions matching TRBD1. Germline CDR1 reads LNHDA; CDR2 reads SQIVND (reference sequence). After removal of 4 bases from V and 0 bases from J, the junction contained 6 bases not matched to a gene. The CDR3 length is 16 residues. CDR3 residues: CASSTGQGDMNTEAFF. The CDR3, as DNA: TGTGCCAGTAGTACGGGACAGGGCGACATGAACACTGAAGCTTTCTTT. The full variable domain, with the rest looked up from reference TRBV19 and TRBJ1-1, is DGGITQSPKYLFRKEGQNVTLSCEQNLNHDAMYWYRQDPGQGLRLIYYSQIVNDFQKGDIAEGYSVSREKKESFPLTVTSAQKNPTAFYLCASSTGQGDMNTEAFFGQGTRLTVV.

Note on this clone: This CDR3 is also generated by other DNA sequences in the sample. The chain couples TRBV18 to TRBJ2-7; D possibly corresponds to TRBD1 (5 bases). The CDR3 sequence is 14 residues long. V lost 2 bases, J lost 2 bases, and 10 bases lay in between. The V gene's germline CDR1 is KGHSH and CDR2 LQKENI. CDR3 region: CASSPRQGTYEQYF. CDR3 DNA sequence: TGTGCCAGCTCACCAAGGCAGGGAACCTACGAGCAGTACTTC.

In this sample, this clone turned up once. The genes are TRBV6-5 and TRBJ2-7; D possibly corresponds to TRBD2 (6 bases). This CDR3 is built from 15 residues. V was trimmed by 0 bases and J by 1 base, leaving 10 bases between them. Germline V CDR1 and CDR2: MNHEY, SVGAGI. The CDR3 sequence is CASSYSRAGSYEQYF. CDR3 sequence (DNA): TGTGCCAGCAGTTACTCGCGCGCGGGGTCCTACGAGCAGTACTTC.

The chain uses TRBV20-1 and TRBJ2-1; TRBD1 is a possible D gene (6 bases). This CDR3 is built from 11 residues. Germline V gives CDR1 DFQATT, CDR2 SNEGSKA (reference sequence). CDR3 DNA sequence: TGCAGCGCGGACAGTTACAATGAGCAGTTCTTC. This encodes CSADSYNEQFF.

V gene TRBV6-5 combines with J gene TRBJ1-1; perhaps TRBD1 as D (5 bases). V was pared by 3 bases and J by 11 bases, with 19 bases between. Germline V CDR1 and CDR2: MNHEY, SVGAGI. The CDR3 extends over 14 amino acids. CDR3 sequence (DNA): TGTGCCAGCAGTTATACACTCACCAGGGTAGGGGCTTTCTTT. Amino acids: CASSYTLTRVGAFF.

The chain joins TRBV7-9 to TRBJ2-7, with TRBD1 matching 9 bases. V was pared by 0 bases and J by 7 bases, with 4 bases of the junction left unmatched. Germline V CDR1 and CDR2: SEHNR, FQNEAQ (reference sequence). The CDR3 sequence is 14 residues long. CDR3 residues: CASSLAGQGSEQYF. DNA of the CDR3: TGTGCCAGCAGCTTAGCAGGACAGGGGAGTGAGCAGTACTTC.

The J gene is TRBJ2-5, the V gene TRBV11-1; possibly TRBD2 for D (5 bases). CDR1 is SGHAT, CDR2 FQDESV, per germline (reference sequence). CDR3 length equals 13 residues. Trimming removed 3 bases from V and 11 bases from J, with 16 bases in between. CDR3 sequence: CASSFRWDAGQYF. As DNA, the CDR3 is TGTGCCAGCAGCTTCCGGTGGGATGCGGGTCAGTACTTC.

The chain recombines TRBV5-6 with TRBJ1-1, with TRBD1 matching 9 bases. The V gene's germline CDR1 is SGHDT and CDR2 YYEEEE. V shed 1 base, J shed 6 bases, and the junction held 13 bases outside the gene matches. The CDR3 has 17 residues. This chain's CDR3 is CASSLLEGTGINSEAFF. The CDR3 DNA sequence: TGTGCCAGCAGCTTGTTGGAAGGGACAGGGATAAATTCTGAAGCTTTCTTT.

The chain couples TRBV7-2 to TRBJ1-3; unclear D gene. The germline CDR1 and CDR2 sequences are SGHTA and FQGNSA. This CDR3 is built from 15 residues. The V end lost 5 bases, the J end lost 7 bases, and 18 bases lay between the germline ends. Here the CDR3 reads CASSPVATRGNTIYF. The CDR3 region has the DNA TGTGCCAGCAGCCCCGTGGCGACCCGGGGTAACACCATATATTTT.